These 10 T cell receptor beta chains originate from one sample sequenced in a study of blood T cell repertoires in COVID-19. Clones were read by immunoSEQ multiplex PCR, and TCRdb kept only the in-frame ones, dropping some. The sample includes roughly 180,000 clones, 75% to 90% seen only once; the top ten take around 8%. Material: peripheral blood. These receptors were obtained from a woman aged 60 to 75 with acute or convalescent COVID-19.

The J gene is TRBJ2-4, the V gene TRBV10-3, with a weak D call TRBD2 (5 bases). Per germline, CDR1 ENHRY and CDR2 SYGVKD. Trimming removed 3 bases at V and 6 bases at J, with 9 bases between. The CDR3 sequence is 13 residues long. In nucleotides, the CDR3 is TGTGCCATCAGTGACTCCGGACTAAACATTCAGTACTTC. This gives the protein CAISDSGLNIQYF.

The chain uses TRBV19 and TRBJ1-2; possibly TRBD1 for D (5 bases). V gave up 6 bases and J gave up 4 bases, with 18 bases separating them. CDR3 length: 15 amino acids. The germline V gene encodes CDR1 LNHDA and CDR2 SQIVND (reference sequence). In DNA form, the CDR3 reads TGTGCCAGTAGCCGACAGCAAACCTTTTTCTATGGCTACACCTTC. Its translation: CASSRQQTFFYGYTF.

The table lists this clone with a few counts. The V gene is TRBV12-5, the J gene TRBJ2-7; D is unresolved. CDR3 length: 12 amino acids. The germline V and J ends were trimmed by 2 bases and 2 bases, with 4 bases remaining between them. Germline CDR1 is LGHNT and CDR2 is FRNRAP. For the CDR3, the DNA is TGTGCTAGTGGTTTGACAACCTACGAGCAGTACGTC. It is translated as CASGLTTYEQYV.

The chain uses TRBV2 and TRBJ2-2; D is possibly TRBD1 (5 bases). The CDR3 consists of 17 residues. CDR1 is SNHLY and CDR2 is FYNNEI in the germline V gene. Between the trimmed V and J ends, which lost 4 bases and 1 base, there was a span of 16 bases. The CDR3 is CASSARVDILNTGELFF. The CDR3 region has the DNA TGTGCCAGCAGTGCTCGCGTGGACATATTGAACACCGGGGAGCTGTTTTTT.

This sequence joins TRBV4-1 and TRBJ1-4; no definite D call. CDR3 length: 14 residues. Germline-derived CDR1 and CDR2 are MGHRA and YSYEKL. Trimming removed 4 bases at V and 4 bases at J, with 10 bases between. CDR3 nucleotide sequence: TGCGCCAGCAGCCCGGGGAATGTTAATGAAAAACTGTTTTTT. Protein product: CASSPGNVNEKLFF.

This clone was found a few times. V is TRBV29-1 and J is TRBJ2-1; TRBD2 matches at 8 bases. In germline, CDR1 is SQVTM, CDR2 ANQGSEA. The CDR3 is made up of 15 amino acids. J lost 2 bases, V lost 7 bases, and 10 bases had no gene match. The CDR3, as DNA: TGCAGCGCCGGTGTGGGACTAGGTGCCTACAATGAGCAGTTCTTC. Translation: CSAGVGLGAYNEQFF.

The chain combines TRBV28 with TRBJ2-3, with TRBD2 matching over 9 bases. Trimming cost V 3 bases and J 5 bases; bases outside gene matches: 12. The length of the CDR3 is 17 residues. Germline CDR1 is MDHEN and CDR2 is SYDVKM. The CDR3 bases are TGTGCCAGCAGTTTCCTATCTAGCGGGACCGTCGAAGATACGCAGTATTTT. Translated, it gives CASSFLSSGTVEDTQYF.

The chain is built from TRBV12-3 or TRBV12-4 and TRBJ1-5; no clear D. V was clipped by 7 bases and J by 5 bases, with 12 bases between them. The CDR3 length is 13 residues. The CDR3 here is CASTPGLYQPQHF. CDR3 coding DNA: TGTGCCAGCACCCCTGGACTTTATCAGCCCCAGCATTTT.

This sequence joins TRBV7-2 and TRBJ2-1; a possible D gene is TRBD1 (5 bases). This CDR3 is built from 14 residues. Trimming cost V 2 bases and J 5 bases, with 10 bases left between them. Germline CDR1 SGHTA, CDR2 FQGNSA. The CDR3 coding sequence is TGTGCCAGCAGCTTAACGACAGCTAACAATGAGCAGTTCTTC. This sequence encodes CASSLTTANNEQFF.

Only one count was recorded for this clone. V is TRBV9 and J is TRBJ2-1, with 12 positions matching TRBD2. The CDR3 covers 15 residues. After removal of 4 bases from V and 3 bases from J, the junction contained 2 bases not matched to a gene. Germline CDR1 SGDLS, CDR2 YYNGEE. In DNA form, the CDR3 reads TGTGCCAGCAGCCCGGGACTAGCGGGCTACAATGAGCAGTTCTTC. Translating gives CASSPGLAGYNEQFF.